This T cell receptor (beta chain) was sequenced during a study of T cell responses to AZD1222 COVID-19 vaccine. Measured with immunoSEQ multiplex PCR; TCRdb has only the in-frame clones, and not every one. The sample has fewer than 150,000 clones, 88% seen once. Concerning this clone: The antigen is undetermined.

Study outcomes and limitations: Just a handful of people given AZD1222 tested seropositive at baseline. Nearly half of the spike-specific TCRs reportedly recognize variant regions that carry no mutations.

Germline CDR1 and CDR2: MRHNA and SNTAGT. V shed 2 bases and J shed 9 bases, with 11 bases lying between them. The CDR3 is made up of 13 amino acids. The starting material was peripheral blood, obtained 28 days after the second AZD1222 dose. This chain joins TRBV6-4 and TRBJ2-1; D is unresolved. The clonotype comes from an adult who received the AZD1222 COVID-19 vaccine. Here the CDR3 DNA reads TGTGCCAGCAGTGACCCCACTCGTGGTGAGCAGTTCTTC. Translated, it gives CASSDPTRGEQFF.